This T cell receptor (beta chain) was obtained from a study of blood T cell repertoires in COVID-19. The wider study: PBMCs, B-cell-depleted T cells, or T cells were the source of the cDNA or gDNA that made up the material.

There are a few counts of this clone. The CDR3 totals 15 residues. The V end was cut by 4 bases, the J end by 4 bases, with 14 bases between. CDR1 and CDR2 (germline): SGHVS, FQNEAQ. Sequencing used immunoSEQ multiplex PCR; TCRdb keeps in-frame clones, though not all of them. The sample consists of nearly 110,000 clones, over 60% of them appearing once. V usage is TRBV7-8 and J usage is TRBJ1-5; D is possibly TRBD1 (6 bases). The sequenced sample consisted of peripheral blood. This TCR came from an older man with acute or convalescent COVID-19. The CDR3 DNA sequence: TGTGCCAGCAGCTCGGGACGTGACAGGAATCAGCCCCAGCATTTT. As protein: CASSSGRDRNQPQHF.